This is a list of T cell receptor beta chains from one sample in a study of blood T cell repertoires in COVID-19. Data came from immunoSEQ multiplex PCR; TCRdb stores just in-frame clones and leaves some out. The sample records about 150,000 clones, around 82% being singletons. The source material was peripheral blood. These TCRs come from a human donor in a cohort sampled during active COVID-19. The CDR3 runs from the conserved cysteine through the conserved F or W.

J gene: TRBJ1-2
CDR3 length: 17
V gene: TRBV19
CDR3 protein: CASSTRTGAYLNYGYTF

J gene: TRBJ1-1
CDR3 length: 13
V gene: TRBV2
CDR3 protein: CASTWTGNTEAFF

J gene: TRBJ1-2
CDR3 length: 14
V gene: TRBV9
CDR3 protein: CASSIGTGLDGYTF

J gene: TRBJ1-2
CDR3 length: 16
V gene: TRBV18
CDR3 protein: CASSPPGGPENYGYTF

J gene: TRBJ2-3
CDR3 length: 14
V gene: TRBV5-1
CDR3 protein: CASIAGPNTDTQYF

J gene: TRBJ2-3
CDR3 length: 16
V gene: TRBV19
CDR3 protein: CASSISPRLGTDTQYF

J gene: TRBJ1-2
CDR3 length: 12
V gene: TRBV29-1
CDR3 protein: CSVDSGLDGYTF

J gene: TRBJ2-7
CDR3 length: 15
V gene: TRBV18
CDR3 protein: CASSPQGISLYEQYF

J gene: TRBJ1-6
CDR3 length: 14
V gene: TRBV10-3
CDR3 protein: CAIAPVAENSPLHF

J gene: TRBJ2-1
CDR3 length: 15
V gene: TRBV2
CDR3 protein: CASSPASGPRNEQFF

J gene: TRBJ1-1
CDR3 length: 14
V gene: TRBV6-5
CDR3 protein: CASSLFRVNTEAFF

J gene: TRBJ1-4
CDR3 length: 13
V gene: TRBV29-1
CDR3 protein: CSVGGGYGEKLFF

J gene: TRBJ2-1
CDR3 length: 12
V gene: TRBV10-3
CDR3 protein: CAITGTGNEQFF

J gene: TRBJ1-1
CDR3 length: 13
V gene: TRBV5-1
CDR3 protein: CASTAGSNTEAFF

J gene: TRBJ2-5
CDR3 length: 11
V gene: TRBV25-1
CDR3 protein: CASRGPKTQYF

J gene: TRBJ1-2
CDR3 length: 12
V gene: TRBV30
CDR3 protein: CALQGASYGYTF

J gene: TRBJ1-2
CDR3 length: 13
V gene: TRBV29-1
CDR3 protein: CSVAGDTGYGYTF

J gene: TRBJ2-1
CDR3 length: 15
V gene: TRBV14
CDR3 protein: CASSHRREKDNEQFF

J gene: TRBJ1-2
CDR3 length: 17
V gene: TRBV2
CDR3 protein: CASSEGTRAQGRSSYTF

J gene: TRBJ1-5
CDR3 length: 20
V gene: TRBV4-1
CDR3 protein: CASSQDGGGPGRLSNQPQHF

J gene: TRBJ1-1
CDR3 length: 14
V gene: TRBV7-9
CDR3 protein: CASSLSGGETEAFF

J gene: TRBJ2-5
CDR3 length: 11
V gene: TRBV12-3/TRBV12-4
CDR3 protein: CASSFGGTQYF

J gene: TRBJ2-5
CDR3 length: 15
V gene: TRBV11-2
CDR3 protein: CASSLNGGTQETQYF

J gene: TRBJ2-7
CDR3 length: 13
V gene: TRBV9
CDR3 protein: CASSVGLSYEQYF

J gene: TRBJ2-1
CDR3 length: 13
V gene: TRBV6-2/TRBV6-3
CDR3 protein: CASSLQSYNEQFF

J gene: TRBJ2-3
CDR3 length: 15
V gene: TRBV2
CDR3 protein: CASTLAGGITDTQYF

J gene: TRBJ1-2
CDR3 length: 16
V gene: TRBV5-4
CDR3 protein: CASSLVSGGGEPLERF

J gene: TRBJ1-4
CDR3 length: 14
V gene: TRBV10-3
CDR3 protein: CAIRKDRDGEKLFF

J gene: TRBJ2-2
CDR3 length: 16
V gene: TRBV5-4
CDR3 protein: CASSPRTSGRGRELFF

J gene: TRBJ2-3
CDR3 length: 14
V gene: TRBV5-1
CDR3 protein: CASSWEGGADTQYF

J gene: TRBJ2-1
CDR3 length: 15
V gene: TRBV7-3
CDR3 protein: CASSPQSGDYNEQFF

J gene: TRBJ1-5
CDR3 length: 14
V gene: TRBV20-1
CDR3 protein: CSASRGTVNQPQHF

J gene: TRBJ1-5
CDR3 length: 14
V gene: TRBV19
CDR3 protein: CASSIESGGQPQHF

J gene: TRBJ1-2
CDR3 length: 12
V gene: TRBV19
CDR3 protein: CASTRDSSGYTF

J gene: TRBJ1-2
CDR3 length: 14
V gene: TRBV9
CDR3 protein: CASSVGTVRNGYTF

J gene: TRBJ2-5
CDR3 length: 16
V gene: TRBV5-1
CDR3 protein: CASSSQAGVEGETQYF